The clone carrying this T cell receptor (beta chain) was recorded only once. This sample stems from a study of cytomegalovirus exposure and HLA in healthy donors. The data were produced by immunoSEQ multiplex PCR, yet TCRdb's version contains in-frame clones alone and is incomplete. The table shows more than 250,000 clones, with 75% to 90% occurring only once. Sequenced sample: PBMCs. The receptor comes from a woman aged 18-29 years in good health and CMV-seronegative.

CDR3: CASSLYGSRNSYEQYF. CDR3 in DNA: TGTGCCAGTAGCCTTTACGGGAGTCGGAACTCCTACGAGCAGTACTTC. V gene TRBV19 combines with J gene TRBJ2-7; the D gene is possibly TRBD2 (6 bases). The CDR3 is made up of 16 amino acids. Trimming took off 6 bases at V and 0 bases at J, with 18 bases between the two ends. The germline gives CDR1 LNHDA, CDR2 SQIVND (reference sequence).